The TCR beta chain under discussion was sequenced for a study of response to subunit inactivated influenza vaccine. Germline V lookup: CDR1 SGHRS, CDR2 YFSETQ. The CDR3 consists of 16 residues. Unmatched junction bases numbered 8, after V lost 4 bases and J lost 0 bases. Points from the study as a whole: Authors suggested that a seasonal influenza vaccination recruits few new T cells each time.

MiXCR, run by TCRdb on the RT-PCR reads, gives a single entry per CDR3 protein. Of about 180,000 distinct CDR3 sequences in the sample, 9.2% were seen once. This clonotype appeared a few times. The antigen is not known. The genes are TRBV5-1 and TRBJ1-1; 8 nucleotides align to TRBD1. Sequences were derived from non-naive T cells sorted from PBMCs, sampled on the day of vaccination. The sequence came from a middle-aged man who received an inactivated influenza vaccine. The CDR3, as DNA: TGCGCCAGCAGCACTACAGGACAGGGAATGAACACTGAAGCTTTCTTT. As protein: CASSTTGQGMNTEAFF.